The 18 T cell receptor beta chains below were found in one sample sequenced in a study of blood T cell repertoires in COVID-19. Generated by immunoSEQ multiplex PCR, the TCRdb table keeps only in-frame clones and is missing some. The sample carries a few hundred thousand clones, roughly 87% recorded once. The sample comprised PBMCs or T cells enriched from blood (not recorded which). The receptor set was obtained from a woman aged 35 to 49 who had recovered from COVID-19.

The table lists this clone with many counts. This chain uses TRBV5-1 with TRBJ2-5, with D possibly being TRBD1 (6 bases). V was trimmed by 6 bases and J by 5 bases, leaving 14 bases between them. CDR3 length: 13 amino acids. The germline gives CDR1 SGHRS, CDR2 YFSETQ. This CDR3 is CASKQGGMETQYF. DNA of the CDR3: TGCGCCAGCAAACAGGGTGGCATGGAGACCCAGTACTTC.

A note on this clone: Other nucleotide sequences from this sample produce the same CDR3. The rearrangement links TRBV11-2 to TRBJ1-3, with D possibly TRBD1 on 5 matching bases. This CDR3 has 15 amino acids. Trimming took off 0 bases at V and 4 bases at J, with 10 bases between the two ends. The germline V gene has CDR1 SGHAT and CDR2 FQNNGV. CDR3 in DNA: TGTGCCAGCAGCTTAGACCCAGGGTCGGGAAACACCATATATTTT. Translating it yields CASSLDPGSGNTIYF.

V usage is TRBV9 and J usage is TRBJ1-3, with 8 bases matching TRBD1. The CDR3 is made up of 16 amino acids. Germline V gene data show CDR1 as SGDLS and CDR2 as YYNGEE. The J segment lost 4 bases and the V segment lost 4 bases, leaving 10 bases of the junction unmatched. The chain's CDR3 is CASSPQDRAGGNTIYF. The CDR3 DNA follows: TGTGCCAGCAGCCCCCAGGACAGGGCCGGGGGAAACACCATATATTTT. The variable domain in full, with the rest retrieved from reference TRBV9 and TRBJ1-3, is DSGVTQTPKHLITATGQRVTLRCSPRSGDLSVYWYQQSLDQGLQFLIQYYNGEERAKGNILERFSAQQFPDLHSELNLSSLELGDSALYFCASSPQDRAGGNTIYFGEGSWLTVV.

This clone was found a few times. This chain joins TRBV30 and TRBJ1-3; TRBD1 matches 7 bases. Germline CDR1 and CDR2: GTSNPN and SVGIG (reference sequence). The CDR3 loop spans 15 amino acids. The J segment lost 4 bases and the V segment lost 2 bases, leaving 8 bases of the junction unmatched. The CDR3 DNA follows: TGTGCCTGGAGTTCGCCAGGGGGTTTCGGAAACACCATATATTTT. Protein product: CAWSSPGGFGNTIYF.

J is TRBJ2-7 and V is TRBV5-6; TRBD1 agrees at 7 bases. In germline, CDR1 is SGHDT, CDR2 YYEEEE. V was pared by 2 bases and J by 6 bases, with 8 bases of the junction left unmatched. CDR3 length: 14 amino acids. The CDR3 protein is CASSFKTGYTEQYF. CDR3 coding DNA: TGTGCCAGCAGCTTTAAGACAGGGTACACCGAGCAGTACTTC.

The chain joins TRBV28 to TRBJ1-1, with D possibly matching TRBD1 (5 bases). Deletions cut 5 bases from V and 5 bases from J, with 12 bases between. In germline, CDR1 is MDHEN, CDR2 SYDVKM. The CDR3 length is 13 residues. In nucleotides, the CDR3 is TGTGCCAGCAGTACCGGGGACTCGACTGAAGCTTTCTTT. Its protein product is CASSTGDSTEAFF.

This clone has just a few counts. V is TRBV9 and J is TRBJ1-6; D might be TRBD1 (5 bases). V was pared by 7 bases and J by 5 bases, with 10 bases between. The CDR3 totals 13 residues. The germline CDR1 and CDR2 sequences are SGDLS and YYNGEE. DNA of the CDR3: TGTGCCAGCGGGGGGATGAATAATTCACCCCTCCACTTT. Amino acids: CASGGMNNSPLHF.

The chain combines TRBV7-8 with TRBJ2-3, with 8 bases identical to TRBD2. The germline CDR1 and CDR2 sequences are SGHVS and FQNEAQ. The CDR3 runs 18 residues. Trimming removed 1 base from V and 6 bases from J; junction bases left unmatched: 15. The CDR3 sequence is CASSLGGFGGRLRDTQYF. CDR3 coding DNA: TGTGCCAGCAGCTTAGGTGGTTTTGGCGGGAGGTTGAGGGATACGCAGTATTTT.

V gene TRBV7-6 combines with J gene TRBJ2-7; 7 bases are shared with TRBD2. From germline, CDR1 is SGHVS and CDR2 FNYEAQ. There are 16 residues in the CDR3. The J segment lost 1 base and the V segment lost 4 bases, leaving 10 bases of the junction unmatched. The CDR3 loop is CASSSGGWDRSYEQYF. CDR3 coding DNA: TGTGCCAGCAGCTCGGGGGGTTGGGACCGATCCTACGAGCAGTACTTC.

J is TRBJ2-3 and V is TRBV18; possibly TRBD2 for D (6 bases). Per germline, CDR1 KGHSH and CDR2 LQKENI. This CDR3 contains 12 residues. V gave up 11 bases and J gave up 3 bases, with 12 bases separating them. The DNA of the CDR3 is TGTGCCGCGGGATCTGGTACAGATACGCAGTATTTT. The encoded protein is CAAGSGTDTQYF.

The chain carries TRBV24-1 and TRBJ2-1, with TRBD2 matching over 11 bases. The CDR3 loop spans 19 amino acids. The V and J ends lost 3 bases and 3 bases, in that order; junction bases with no gene match: 12. CDR1 KGHDR and CDR2 SFDVKD come from the germline V gene. The CDR3 DNA is TGTGCCACCAGTGATCCGGAGGAAGCCGGGACTAGCGGCTACAATGAGCAGTTCTTC. It translates to CATSDPEEAGTSGYNEQFF.

The V call is TRBV4-3, the J call TRBJ2-5, with TRBD2 identical over 8 bases. CDR1 LGHNA and CDR2 YSLEER come from the germline V gene. The CDR3 is 14 residues long. J was trimmed by 8 bases and V by 2 bases; bases with no gene match: 7. CDR3 in DNA: TGCGCCAGCAGCCAAACGGCGGGAGGTGGAACCCAGTACTTC. Translated, it gives CASSQTAGGGTQYF.

The rearrangement links TRBV9 to TRBJ2-5; 8 nucleotides agree with TRBD1. The germline V gene encodes CDR1 SGDLS and CDR2 YYNGEE. Unmatched junction bases numbered 5, after V lost 2 bases and J lost 2 bases. The CDR3 has 15 amino acids. The CDR3 bases are TGTGCCAGCAGCGTCGGGACAGGCAATCAAGAGACCCAGTACTTC. Its protein product is CASSVGTGNQETQYF.

The chain recombines TRBV25-1 with TRBJ1-2; tentatively, D is TRBD1 (6 bases). Germline CDR1 reads MGHDK; CDR2 reads SYGVNS. Between the trimmed V and J ends, which lost 0 bases and 2 bases, there was a span of 7 bases. This CDR3 has 14 amino acids. As DNA, the CDR3 is TGTGCCAGCAGTGAATATGGACAGAACTATGGCTACACCTTC. Translation gives CASSEYGQNYGYTF.

Remarks on this clone: Other DNA sequences in this sample translate to the same CDR3. V usage is TRBV5-1 and J usage is TRBJ2-7; weak D call: TRBD2 (6 bases). The CDR3 is 13 amino acids. The V end was cut by 0 bases, the J end by 4 bases, with 8 bases between. Germline CDR1 and CDR2: SGHRS and YFSETQ. CDR3 in amino acids: CASSLVGGYEQYF. Written as DNA, the CDR3 is TGCGCCAGCAGCTTGGTGGGGGGTTACGAGCAGTACTTC.

This clone was found a few times. The chain carries TRBV2 and TRBJ1-2, with a weak D call TRBD1 (6 bases). The V end lost 7 bases, the J end lost 4 bases, and 16 bases lay between the germline ends. This CDR3 has 14 amino acids. The germline gives CDR1 SNHLY, CDR2 FYNNEI. The CDR3 DNA reads as TGTGCCAGCAATATGGGGGGGCTTGGCTATGGCTACACCTTC. The encoded protein is CASNMGGLGYGYTF.

This clone has just one count. This CDR3 is CASSHLQGMETQYF. CDR3 in DNA: TGTGCCAGCAGCCACCTCCAGGGAATGGAGACCCAGTACTTC. The V and J genes are TRBV14 and TRBJ2-5; maybe TRBD1 (5 bases). Germline CDR1 reads SGHDN; CDR2 reads FVKESK. Trimming removed 3 bases from V and 5 bases from J, with 13 bases in between. This CDR3 spans 14 amino acids.

This sequence joins TRBV5-4 and TRBJ1-2, with unresolved D. With 0 bases removed from V and 4 bases from J, the gap between germline ends came to 10 bases. CDR1 SGHNT and CDR2 YYREEE come from the germline V gene (reference sequence). The CDR3 is 14 residues long. The CDR3 DNA is TGTGCCAGCAGCTTGGGCCAGGCCTTCTATGGCTACACCTTC. Translating it yields CASSLGQAFYGYTF.